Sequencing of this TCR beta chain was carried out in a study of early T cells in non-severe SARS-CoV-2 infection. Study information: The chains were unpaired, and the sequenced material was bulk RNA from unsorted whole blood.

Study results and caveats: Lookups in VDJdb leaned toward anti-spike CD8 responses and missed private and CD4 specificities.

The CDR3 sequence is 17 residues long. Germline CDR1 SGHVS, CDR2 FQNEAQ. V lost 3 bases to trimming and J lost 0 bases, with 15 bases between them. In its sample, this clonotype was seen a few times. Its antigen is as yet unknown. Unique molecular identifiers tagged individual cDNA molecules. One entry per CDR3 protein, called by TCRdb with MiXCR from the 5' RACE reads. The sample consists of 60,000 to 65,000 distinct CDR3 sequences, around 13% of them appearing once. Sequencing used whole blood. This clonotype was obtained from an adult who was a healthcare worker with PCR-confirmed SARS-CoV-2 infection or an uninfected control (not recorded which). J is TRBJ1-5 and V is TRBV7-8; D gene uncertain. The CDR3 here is CASSFLTAGLSNQPQHF. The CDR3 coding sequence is TGTGCCAGCAGCTTTTTGACGGCAGGACTTAGCAATCAGCCCCAGCATTTT.